The 8 T cell receptor beta chains below all came from one sample that was sequenced in a study of blood T cell repertoires in COVID-19. Here immunoSEQ multiplex PCR was the method, and the copy in TCRdb shows in-frame clones only, minus some. The repertoire includes about 130,000 clones, about four fifths of them detected once, and 12% sits in the top ten. The sample consisted of peripheral blood. The receptors were sampled from a woman aged 60 to 75 with acute or convalescent COVID-19.

This rearrangement joins TRBV19 to TRBJ1-2; possible D gene TRBD1, 5 bases. V was pared by 7 bases and J by 6 bases, with 18 bases between. This CDR3 region has 14 residues. Looked up from germline, CDR1 is LNHDA and CDR2 is SQIVND (reference sequence). The CDR3 loop reads CASTYKVFRDGYTF. DNA of the CDR3: TGTGCCAGTACCTATAAGGTTTTCAGGGATGGCTACACCTTC.

The gene calls are TRBV4-1 and TRBJ1-5; the match to TRBD1 covers 10 bases. CDR3 length equals 16 residues. Trimming cost V 6 bases and J 6 bases; bases outside gene matches: 11. The V gene's germline CDR1 is MGHRA and CDR2 YSYEKL. CDR3 sequence: CASSRPGQGVGQPQHF. The DNA for the CDR3 is TGCGCCAGCAGTCGACCTGGACAGGGGGTGGGTCAGCCCCAGCATTTT.

To note about this clone: The junction does not match germline at one end; this may be a read error. This chain links TRBV5-6 with TRBJ1-1; possible D gene TRBD1, 5 bases. Germline V CDR1 and CDR2: SGHDT, YYEEEE. CDR3 length: 11 amino acids. CDR3 DNA sequence: TGTGCCAGCAGCTTGGAGAATAGCAGGGTTTGG. Translating it yields CASSLENSRVW.

For this clone: At the DNA level, this CDR3 is encoded by other sequences in the same sample as well. The V and J genes are TRBV19 and TRBJ2-3; a weak D match, TRBD1 (5 bases). The germline gives CDR1 LNHDA, CDR2 SQIVND (reference sequence). Trimming pared 2 bases from V and 5 bases from J, leaving 5 bases between. There are 12 residues in the CDR3. The DNA of the CDR3 is TGTGCCAGTAGTATAAGGGGAGATACGCAGTATTTT. This sequence encodes CASSIRGDTQYF.

The gene calls are TRBV5-5 and TRBJ2-5, with D perhaps matching TRBD1 (6 bases). The germline V gene encodes CDR1 SGHKS and CDR2 YYEKEE (reference sequence). The length of the CDR3 is 15 residues. V lost 4 bases and J 6 bases, leaving 19 bases between the germline ends. CDR3 in amino acids: CASSMTQQGRKTQYF. The CDR3 nucleotides are TGTGCCAGCAGCATGACCCAACAGGGTAGGAAGACCCAGTACTTC.

This chain links TRBV24-1 with TRBJ1-4; D unclear. The CDR3 loop spans 12 amino acids. Trimming shortened V by 4 bases and J by 10 bases, and 9 bases separated the two germline ends. Germline V gene sequence: CDR1 KGHDR, CDR2 SFDVKD. The CDR3 DNA follows: TGTGCCACCAGTGAGGAGGGTCGAAAACTGTTTTTT. This sequence encodes CATSEEGRKLFF.

This chain connects TRBV5-8 to TRBJ2-7; D gene unclear. Germline V lookup: CDR1 SGHTS, CDR2 YDEGEE. The CDR3 length is 14 residues. Trimming took 3 bases from V and 3 from J, leaving 13 bases between them. CDR3 DNA: TGTGCCAGCAGCTGGTCCGAGGTCGGCTACGAGCAGTACGTC. Its protein is CASSWSEVGYEQYV.

This sequence joins TRBV28 and TRBJ1-5; TRBD1 agrees at 10 bases. CDR3 length equals 18 residues. Per the germline V gene, CDR1 is MDHEN and CDR2 is SYDVKM. The V segment lost 2 bases and the J segment 1 base; nucleotides outside the gene matches: 8. The CDR3 DNA reads as TGTGCCAGCAGTTTAAGGGGACAGGGGTTAGGAAGCAATCAGCCCCAGCATTTT. Residues: CASSLRGQGLGSNQPQHF.